The TCR beta chain under discussion was sequenced for a study of cytomegalovirus exposure and HLA in healthy donors. Trimming removed 6 bases from V and 3 bases from J, with 18 bases in between. The CDR3 spans 15 residues. Germline CDR1 MDHEN, CDR2 SYDVKM. Use of 60 Vbeta and 13 Jbeta primers characterized the PCR. Data came from immunoSEQ multiplex PCR; TCRdb stores just in-frame clones and leaves some out. The sample lists roughly 160,000 clones, roughly two thirds seen once, with approximately 5.6% in the top ten. The chain employs TRBV28 and TRBJ2-7, with D possibly matching TRBD1 (8 bases). Sequencing was done on a sample of PBMCs. The receptor comes from a woman under 30 in good health and CMV-seropositive. This chain's CDR3 is CASSPGGQGLYEQYF. CDR3 DNA sequence: TGTGCCAGCAGCCCGGGAGGACAGGGCCTCTACGAGCAGTACTTC. Using reference TRBV28 and TRBJ2-7 for the parts outside the CDR3, the full variable domain is DVKVTQSSRYLVKRTGEKVFLECVQDMDHENMFWYRQDPGLGLRLIYFSYDVKMKEKGDIPEGYSVSREKKERFSLILESASTNQTSMYLCASSPGGQGLYEQYFGPGTRLTVT.